This T cell receptor beta chain was recorded in a study of siplizumab effects on memory and regulatory T cells. The V gene lost 1 base and the J gene lost 0 bases, with 13 bases spanning the gap. Looked up from germline, CDR1 is LNHNV and CDR2 is YYDKDF (reference sequence). The CDR3 extends over 16 amino acids. The table came from immunoSEQ multiplex PCR; TCRdb's copy has only in-frame clones and leaves some out. Of fewer than 120,000 clones in the sample, roughly 92% are singletons; the top ten hold under 1.5%. This clone was seen once. The target antigen is unknown. Study-level findings and limits: About 75-97% of proliferating CD4+ or CD8+ clones had no assignable naive or memory phenotype.

The rearrangement links TRBV15 to TRBJ2-7; weak D call: TRBD2 (6 bases). The TCR was taken from a human donor in good health. The sequencing sample was made of CD4+ T cells sorted from blood. The CDR3 nucleotides are TGTGCCACCAGCAGAGGGGGACTGACCCCCTCCTACGAGCAGTACTTC. Protein sequence: CATSRGGLTPSYEQYF.